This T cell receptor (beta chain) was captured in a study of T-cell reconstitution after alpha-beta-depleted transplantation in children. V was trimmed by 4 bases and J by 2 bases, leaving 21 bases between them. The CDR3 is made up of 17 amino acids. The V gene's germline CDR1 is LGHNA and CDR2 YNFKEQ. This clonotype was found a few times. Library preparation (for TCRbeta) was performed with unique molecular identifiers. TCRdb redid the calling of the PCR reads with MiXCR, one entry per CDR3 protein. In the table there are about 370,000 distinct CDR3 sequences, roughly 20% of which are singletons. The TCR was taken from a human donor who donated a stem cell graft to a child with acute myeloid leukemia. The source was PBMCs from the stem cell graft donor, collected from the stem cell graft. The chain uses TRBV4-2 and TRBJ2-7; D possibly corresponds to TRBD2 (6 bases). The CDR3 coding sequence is TGTGCCAGCAGCCCCCAAAGACTAGATCAACGGCCCTACGAGCAGTACTTC. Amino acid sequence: CASSPQRLDQRPYEQYF.